These 13 T cell receptor beta chains originate from one sample sequenced in a study of OX40 agonist ivuxolimab in advanced cancers. Produced via immunoSEQ multiplex PCR; TCRdb's table is partial and in-frame only. The sample carries approximately 44,000 clones, around 86% recorded once. Here the sequenced sample was CD4+ or CD8+ T cells sorted from blood, taken in a trial of the OX40 agonist ivuxolimab. These receptors originate from an adult with an advanced solid tumor such as melanoma, head and neck, liver or kidney cancer.

V gene TRBV5-1 combines with J gene TRBJ2-2; D might be TRBD2 (7 bases). Germline CDR1 SGHRS, CDR2 YFSETQ. Between the trimmed V and J ends, which lost 4 bases and 5 bases, there was a span of 18 bases. The CDR3 totals 16 residues. The CDR3 is CASSPTRGGGTGELFF. The DNA for the CDR3 is TGCGCCAGCAGCCCTACCCGGGGAGGGGGAACCGGGGAGCTGTTTTTT.

The chain recombines TRBV28 with TRBJ1-1; D is possibly TRBD1 (6 bases). The V end was cut by 6 bases, the J end by 3 bases, with 23 bases between. CDR3 length: 17 amino acids. Looked up from germline, CDR1 is MDHEN and CDR2 is SYDVKM. The CDR3 region has the DNA TGTGCCAGCAGACCCCCCCCCATCGGGGGGCTGGACACTGAAGCTTTCTTT. Amino acid sequence: CASRPPPIGGLDTEAFF.

This clone was picked up one time. The chain couples TRBV28 to TRBJ2-3; D is perhaps TRBD2 (5 bases). The CDR3 length is 16 residues. V dropped 6 bases and J dropped 4 bases, with 20 bases sitting between them. The V gene's germline CDR1 is MDHEN and CDR2 SYDVKM. The CDR3 DNA sequence: TGTGCCAGCAGAACCCGGGGAGCGTGGTGGGCAGATACGCAGTATTTT. It translates to CASRTRGAWWADTQYF.

V gene TRBV6-6 combines with J gene TRBJ1-3; D is uncertain. Trimming removed 6 bases from V and 4 bases from J, with 10 bases in between. The germline CDR1 and CDR2 sequences are MNHNY and SVGAGI (reference sequence). The CDR3 has 13 amino acids. CDR3 amino acids: CASRESNGNTIYF. In nucleotides, the CDR3 is TGTGCCAGCAGGGAATCGAACGGAAACACCATATATTTT.

The chain has TRBV6-5 and TRBJ1-1; TRBD1 agrees at 7 bases. This CDR3 is built from 14 residues. The V gene's germline CDR1 is MNHEY and CDR2 SVGAGI. Losses at the gene ends were 9 bases for V and 0 bases for J; bases not matched to a gene: 7. As DNA, the CDR3 is TGTGCCAGTAAACCGGGACAGATGAACACTGAAGCTTTCTTT. This translates into CASKPGQMNTEAFF.

The chain links TRBV11-2 to TRBJ2-3; D ambiguous. Trimming removed 1 base at V and 5 bases at J, with 10 bases between. The CDR3 runs to 14 residues. In germline, CDR1 is SGHAT, CDR2 FQNNGV. CDR3 bases: TGTGCCAGCAGCTTAGGGCAGAGGTTAGATACGCAGTATTTT. It yields the protein CASSLGQRLDTQYF.

This rearrangement joins TRBV19 to TRBJ1-2; TRBD1 aligns across 7 bases. With V trimmed by 7 bases and J by 4 bases, 12 bases remained unmatched. The CDR3 runs to 15 residues. Per germline, CDR1 LNHDA and CDR2 SQIVND (reference sequence). CDR3 protein: CASTRVGGGGYGYTF. The CDR3 coding sequence is TGTGCCAGTACCCGGGTAGGGGGCGGCGGCTATGGCTACACCTTC.

This sequence joins TRBV5-1 and TRBJ2-2; a weak D match, TRBD1 (5 bases). The length of the CDR3 is 15 residues. Trimming stripped 1 base from V and 6 bases from J, with 13 bases between. In germline, CDR1 is SGHRS, CDR2 YFSETQ. DNA for the CDR3: TGCGCCAGCAGCTTGATCACAGGTCGGTCCGGGGAGCTGTTTTTT. Its translation is CASSLITGRSGELFF.

The genes are TRBV6-1 and TRBJ2-1; 7 positions agree with TRBD2. The CDR3 runs 17 residues. Trimming took 3 bases from V and 0 from J; bases not matched to a gene: 8. Germline values: CDR1 MNHNS, CDR2 SASEGT. The CDR3 DNA is TGTGCCAGCAGTGACCTTAGCGGGCAGAGCTCCTACAATGAGCAGTTCTTC. It translates to CASSDLSGQSSYNEQFF.

V gene TRBV7-2 combines with J gene TRBJ2-7; 8 bases map to TRBD2. V lost 7 bases, J lost 4 bases, and 6 bases stayed unmatched. CDR3 length: 13 amino acids. CDR1 is SGHTA and CDR2 is FQGNSA in the germline V gene. The DNA for the CDR3 is TGTGCCAGCACCCGTAGCGGGGCATACGAGCAGTACTTC. The encoded protein is CASTRSGAYEQYF.

The chain has TRBV23-1 and TRBJ2-3; 8 nucleotides agree with TRBD1. TRBV23-1 is assigned to the ORF class and has an uncertain function. The CDR3 is 20 residues long. With V trimmed by 7 bases and J by 0 bases, 21 bases remained unmatched. The CDR3: CASTAWTGTGSTSSTDTQYF. CDR3 nucleotide sequence: TGCGCCAGCACCGCTTGGACAGGGACCGGGAGCACATCTAGCACAGATACGCAGTATTTT.

This clone is a singleton in its sample. The DNA of the CDR3 is TGTGCCAGCAGCCATCCGAGGCGGGGAGTACCCTCTGGAAACACCATATATTTT. Its protein is CASSHPRRGVPSGNTIYF. The J gene is TRBJ1-3, the V gene TRBV7-9; the D is unclear. Germline V lookup: CDR1 SEHNR, CDR2 FQNEAQ (reference sequence). This CDR3 has 18 amino acids. Trimming took off 5 bases at V and 0 bases at J, with 20 bases between the two ends.

The CDR3 loop reads CASNLNVGNTEAFF. In nucleotides, the CDR3 is TGTGCCAGCAACTTGAACGTCGGGAACACTGAAGCTTTCTTT. The chain is built from TRBV7-2 and TRBJ1-1; D unclear. Germline CDR1 is SGHTA and CDR2 is FQGNSA. The V end was cut by 7 bases, the J end by 1 base, with 13 bases between. The CDR3 runs to 14 residues.